The clone carrying this T cell receptor (beta chain) turned up a few times. Antigen unknown. Healthy people donating bone marrow made up the donors. With 60 Vbeta and 13 Jbeta primers, the PCR was carried out. Method: immunoSEQ multiplex PCR; TCRdb's copy keeps in-frame clones and lacks some. The data show some 120,000 clones, roughly three quarters seen once. This specimen comes from a study of cytomegalovirus exposure and HLA in healthy donors. Study as a whole: Among about 179 million T cells, an earlier analysis found 117 million unique TCR beta sequences.

Study-level results: Sequencing likely generated an artifact that appeared as a cluster of highly shared sequence variants.

V was shortened by 5 bases and J by 4 bases, with 13 bases between the two germline ends. The CDR3 loop spans 14 amino acids. CDR1 SGHTS and CDR2 YDEGEE come from the germline V gene. V gene TRBV5-8 combines with J gene TRBJ1-5; D is possibly TRBD1 (5 bases). The sample taken for sequencing was PBMCs. The source of this sequence is a woman in her late teens or twenties in good health and CMV-seronegative. CDR3 in amino acids: CASRGPVDNQPQHF. In DNA, the CDR3 is TGTGCCAGCAGGGGGCCCGTTGATAATCAGCCCCAGCATTTT.